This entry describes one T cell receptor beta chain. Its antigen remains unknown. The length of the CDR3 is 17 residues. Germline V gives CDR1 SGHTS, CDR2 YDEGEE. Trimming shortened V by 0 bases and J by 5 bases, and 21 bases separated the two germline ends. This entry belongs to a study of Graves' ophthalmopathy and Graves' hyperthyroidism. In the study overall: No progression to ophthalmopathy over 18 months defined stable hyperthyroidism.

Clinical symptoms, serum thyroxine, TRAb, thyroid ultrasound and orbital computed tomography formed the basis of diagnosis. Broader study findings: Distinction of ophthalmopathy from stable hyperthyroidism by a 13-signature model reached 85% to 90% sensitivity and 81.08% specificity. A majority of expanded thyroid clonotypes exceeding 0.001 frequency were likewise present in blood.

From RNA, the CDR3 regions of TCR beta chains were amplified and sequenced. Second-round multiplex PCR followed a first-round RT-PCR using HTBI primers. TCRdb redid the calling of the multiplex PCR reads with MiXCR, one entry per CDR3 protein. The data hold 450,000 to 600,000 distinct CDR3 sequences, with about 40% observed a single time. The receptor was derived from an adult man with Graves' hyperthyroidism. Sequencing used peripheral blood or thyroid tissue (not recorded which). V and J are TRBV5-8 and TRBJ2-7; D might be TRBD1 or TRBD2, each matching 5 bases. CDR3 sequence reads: CASSLGRRDLLRNEQYF. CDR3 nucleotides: TGTGCCAGCAGCTTGGGTCGCAGGGACCTTTTGCGGAACGAGCAGTACTTC.